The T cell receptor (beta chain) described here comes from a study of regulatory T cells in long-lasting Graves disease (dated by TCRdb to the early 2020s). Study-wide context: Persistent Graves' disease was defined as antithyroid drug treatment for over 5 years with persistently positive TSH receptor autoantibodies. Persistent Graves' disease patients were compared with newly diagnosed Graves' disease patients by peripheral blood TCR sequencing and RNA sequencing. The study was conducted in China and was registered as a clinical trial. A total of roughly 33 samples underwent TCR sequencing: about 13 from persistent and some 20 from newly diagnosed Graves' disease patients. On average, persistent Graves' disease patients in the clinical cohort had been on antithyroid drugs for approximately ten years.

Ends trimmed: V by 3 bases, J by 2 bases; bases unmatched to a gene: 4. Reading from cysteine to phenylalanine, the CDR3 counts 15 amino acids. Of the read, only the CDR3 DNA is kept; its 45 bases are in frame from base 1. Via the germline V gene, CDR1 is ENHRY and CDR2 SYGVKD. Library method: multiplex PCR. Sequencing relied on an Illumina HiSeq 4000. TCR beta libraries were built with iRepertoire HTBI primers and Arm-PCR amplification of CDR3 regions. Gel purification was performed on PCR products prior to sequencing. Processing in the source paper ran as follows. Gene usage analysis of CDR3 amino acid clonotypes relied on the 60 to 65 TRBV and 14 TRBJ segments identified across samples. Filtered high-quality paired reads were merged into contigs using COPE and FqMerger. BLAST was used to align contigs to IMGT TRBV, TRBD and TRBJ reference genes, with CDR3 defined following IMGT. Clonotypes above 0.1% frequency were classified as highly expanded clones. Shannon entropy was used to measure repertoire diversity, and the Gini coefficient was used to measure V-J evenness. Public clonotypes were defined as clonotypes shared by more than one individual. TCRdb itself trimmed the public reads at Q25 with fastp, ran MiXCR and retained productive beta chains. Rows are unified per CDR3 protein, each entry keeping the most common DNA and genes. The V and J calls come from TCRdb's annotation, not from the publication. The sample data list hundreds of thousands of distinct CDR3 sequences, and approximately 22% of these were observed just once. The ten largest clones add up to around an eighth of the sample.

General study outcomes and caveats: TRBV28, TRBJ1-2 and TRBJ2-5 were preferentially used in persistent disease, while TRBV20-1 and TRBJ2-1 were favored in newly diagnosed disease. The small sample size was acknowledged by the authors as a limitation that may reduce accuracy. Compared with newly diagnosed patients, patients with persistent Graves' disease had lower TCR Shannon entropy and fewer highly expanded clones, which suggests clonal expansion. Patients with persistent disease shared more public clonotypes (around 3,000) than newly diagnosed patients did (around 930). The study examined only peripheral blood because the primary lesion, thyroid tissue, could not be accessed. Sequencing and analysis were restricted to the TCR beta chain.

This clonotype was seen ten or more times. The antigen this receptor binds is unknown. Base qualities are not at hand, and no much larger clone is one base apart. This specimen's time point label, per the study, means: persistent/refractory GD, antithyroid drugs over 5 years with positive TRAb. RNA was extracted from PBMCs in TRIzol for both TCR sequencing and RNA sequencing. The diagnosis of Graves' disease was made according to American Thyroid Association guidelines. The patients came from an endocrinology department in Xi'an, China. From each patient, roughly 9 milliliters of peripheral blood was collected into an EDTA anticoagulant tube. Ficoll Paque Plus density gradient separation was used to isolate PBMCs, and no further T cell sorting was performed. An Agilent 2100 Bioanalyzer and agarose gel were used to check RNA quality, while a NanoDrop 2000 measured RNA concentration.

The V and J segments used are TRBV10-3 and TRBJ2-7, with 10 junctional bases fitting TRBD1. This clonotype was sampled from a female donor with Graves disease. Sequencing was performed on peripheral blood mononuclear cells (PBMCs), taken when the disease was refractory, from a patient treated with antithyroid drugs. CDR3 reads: CAISDSTGGTYEQYF. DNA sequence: TGTGCCATCAGTGATTCGACAGGGGGCACCTACGAGCAGTACTTC.